Shown below are 4 T cell receptor beta chains from a single sample sequenced in a study of cytomegalovirus exposure and HLA in healthy donors. Clones were sequenced by immunoSEQ multiplex PCR, and TCRdb holds only the in-frame ones, with some missing. The data show approximately 100,000 clones, about 85% seen once. What was sequenced was PBMCs. Receptors originate from a woman between 18 and 29 years old in good health and CMV-seropositive.

V gene TRBV2 combines with J gene TRBJ2-6, with TRBD1 identical over 12 bases. Germline V gene sequence: CDR1 SNHLY, CDR2 FYNNEI. V shed 3 bases and J 0 bases; nucleotides not matched to a gene: 9. The CDR3 runs 20 residues. The CDR3 protein is CASSDLGDRGRVSGANVLTF. The CDR3, as DNA: TGTGCCAGCAGTGATTTAGGGGACAGGGGGCGGGTCTCTGGGGCCAACGTCCTGACTTTC.

V usage is TRBV9 and J usage is TRBJ2-1; TRBD1 matches 11 bases. The CDR3 has 16 residues. Per the germline V gene, CDR1 is SGDLS and CDR2 is YYNGEE. Unmatched junction bases numbered 4, after V lost 3 bases and J lost 2 bases. The CDR3 coding sequence is TGTGCCAGCAGCGCGGACAGGGGGCTAGCCTACAATGAGCAGTTCTTC. This gives the protein CASSADRGLAYNEQFF.

The chain carries TRBV27 and TRBJ2-3; 9 bases map to TRBD1. Germline CDR1 reads MNHEY; CDR2 reads SMNVEV (reference sequence). The CDR3 length is 13 residues. V dropped 7 bases and J dropped 5; count of bases not matched to a gene: 4. DNA of the CDR3: TGTGCCAGCAAACAGGGGGCGGGAGATACGCAGTATTTT. Translation: CASKQGAGDTQYF.

The V call is TRBV27, the J call TRBJ2-1; 9 bases are shared with TRBD1. CDR3 length: 13 amino acids. Germline V CDR1 and CDR2: MNHEY, SMNVEV (reference sequence). V shed 4 bases, J shed 10 bases, and the junction held 5 bases outside the gene matches. The CDR3 here is CASSWGQGREQFF. The CDR3 DNA is TGTGCCAGCAGTTGGGGACAGGGACGCGAGCAGTTCTTC.